This TCR beta chain was sequenced in a study of T cell repertoires in cytomegalovirus infection. About the research overall: Newly reported HLA-C-restricted and thoroughly characterized HLA-B-restricted CMV epitopes were employed. CMV infection plus the matching HLA type was flagged by public TCR beta signatures.

The study's findings and limits: CMV-specific TCR beta clonotypes restricted by HLA-C were the ones dominating the ex vivo response. Carriage of CMV together with the relevant HLA was identifiable through cumulative public TCR beta family frequency.

TCRdb re-called the reads with MiXCR, one entry per CDR3 protein. The table lists 380,000 or so distinct CDR3 sequences, about 34% of them singletons. The CDR3 extends over 14 amino acids. The ends were cut back, 3 bases at V and 1 base at J, with 9 bases in the middle. Germline V lookup: CDR1 LNHDA, CDR2 SQIVND (reference sequence). Points on this clonotype: Its antigen is currently unknown.

This specimen consisted of cultured PBMCs, obtained from culture after CMV antigen stimulation. The clonotype originates from a human donor in good health (CMV status not recorded). Some clones in this sample may be carry-over from other donors' samples. The chain links TRBV19 to TRBJ1-2, with D maybe TRBD1 (5 bases). CDR3 coding DNA: TGTGCCAGTAGTATCCCAGGGCGTAACTATGGCTACACCTTC. This codes for CASSIPGRNYGYTF.